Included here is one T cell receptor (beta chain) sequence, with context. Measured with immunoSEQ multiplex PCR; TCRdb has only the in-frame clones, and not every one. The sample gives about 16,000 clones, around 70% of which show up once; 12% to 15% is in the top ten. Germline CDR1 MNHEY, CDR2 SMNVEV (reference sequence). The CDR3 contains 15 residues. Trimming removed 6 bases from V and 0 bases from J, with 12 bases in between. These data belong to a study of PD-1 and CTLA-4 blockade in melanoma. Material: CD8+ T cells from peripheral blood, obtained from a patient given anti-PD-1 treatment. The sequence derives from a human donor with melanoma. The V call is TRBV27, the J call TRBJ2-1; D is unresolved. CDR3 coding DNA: TGTGCCAGCAGCCCCATAGAAGTCTCCTACAATGAGCAGTTCTTC. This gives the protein CASSPIEVSYNEQFF.